These T cell receptor beta chains were read from a single sample in a study of cytomegalovirus exposure and HLA in healthy donors. Only in-frame clones appear in the TCRdb table, and some are missing; sequencing was by immunoSEQ multiplex PCR. The sample records roughly 350,000 clones, 86% being singletons. Sequences were obtained from PBMCs. The receptors shown here come from a woman between 18 and 29 years old in good health and CMV-seronegative. CDR3s include the opening cysteine and the closing phenylalanine or tryptophan. D genes are given only for firm matches. A clone size is listed for some rows: how often the clone was seen (once, few, many), or a class if it is expanded.

clone size: NA
J gene: TRBJ1-1
CDR3 length: 11
D gene: NA
V gene: TRBV20-1
CDR3 DNA: TGCAGTGCTTGCGAGAACACTGAAGCTTTCTTT
CDR3 protein: CSACENTEAFF

clone size: NA
J gene: TRBJ2-1
CDR3 length: 17
D gene: NA
V gene: TRBV23-1
CDR3 DNA: TGCGCCAGCAGTCAATCGTGGAACAGCTGCTCCTACAATGAGCAGTTCTTC
CDR3 protein: CASSQSWNSCSYNEQFF

clone size: NA
J gene: TRBJ2-3
CDR3 length: 15
D gene: NA
V gene: TRBV12-5
CDR3 DNA: TGTGCTAGCCGGGTTGGTGGGGCTAGCACAGATACGCAGTATTTT
CDR3 protein: CASRVGGASTDTQYF

clone size: NA
J gene: TRBJ2-7
CDR3 length: 17
D gene: TRBD2
V gene: TRBV18
CDR3 DNA: TGTGCCAGCTCACCGGGACTAGCGGGAGGGCCCAGGAACGAGCAGTACTTC
CDR3 protein: CASSPGLAGGPRNEQYF

clone size: NA
J gene: TRBJ1-1
CDR3 length: 16
D gene: TRBD1
V gene: TRBV18
CDR3 DNA: TGTGCCAGCTCACCGATGACAGGGGGCGGAAACACTGAAGCTTTCTTT
CDR3 protein: CASSPMTGGGNTEAFF

clone size: NA
J gene: TRBJ1-2
CDR3 length: 12
D gene: NA
V gene: TRBV29-1
CDR3 DNA: TGCAGCGTGCGGGGATTTATCGGTGGCTACACCTTC
CDR3 protein: CSVRGFIGGYTF

clone size: NA
J gene: TRBJ2-5
CDR3 length: 13
D gene: TRBD1
V gene: TRBV6-6
CDR3 DNA: TGTGCCAGCAGAAACCTCGCCGGACAGGGTTTGCACTTC
CDR3 protein: CASRNLAGQGLHF

clone size: once
J gene: TRBJ2-7
CDR3 length: 13
D gene: NA
V gene: TRBV7-2
CDR3 DNA: TGTGCCAGCAGCTTCGGGGGTCCGGACGAGCAGTACTTC
CDR3 protein: CASSFGGPDEQYF

clone size: NA
J gene: TRBJ2-7
CDR3 length: 15
D gene: TRBD2
V gene: TRBV6-5
CDR3 DNA: TGTGCCAGCAGCACTCTAGCGGGGGCCTCCTACGAGCAGTACTTC
CDR3 protein: CASSTLAGASYEQYF

clone size: NA
J gene: TRBJ2-6
CDR3 length: 18
D gene: TRBD1
V gene: TRBV10-1
CDR3 DNA: TGCGCCAGCAGGAAGCCGGGACAGGGGGCGCTTGGGGCCAACGTCCTGACTTTC
CDR3 protein: CASRKPGQGALGANVLTF

clone size: NA
J gene: TRBJ2-3
CDR3 length: 16
D gene: NA
V gene: TRBV5-1
CDR3 DNA: TGCGCCAGCAGCTTCTTCGGCGGGGCGGAGGCAGATACGCAGTATTTT
CDR3 protein: CASSFFGGAEADTQYF

clone size: NA
J gene: TRBJ1-2
CDR3 length: 13
D gene: TRBD1
V gene: TRBV6-5
CDR3 DNA: TGTGCCAGCGGGACAGGGGGCGCCTATGGCTACACCTTC
CDR3 protein: CASGTGGAYGYTF

clone size: NA
J gene: TRBJ2-7
CDR3 length: 15
D gene: NA
V gene: TRBV9
CDR3 DNA: TGTGCCAGCAGCGCAGGCGGTTACGGGGCCTACGAGCAGTACTTC
CDR3 protein: CASSAGGYGAYEQYF

clone size: NA
J gene: TRBJ2-5
CDR3 length: 13
D gene: NA
V gene: TRBV28
CDR3 DNA: TGTGCCAGCAGTTTAACTGGCAGGGAGACCCAGTACTTC
CDR3 protein: CASSLTGRETQYF

clone size: NA
J gene: TRBJ2-5
CDR3 length: 14
D gene: NA
V gene: TRBV6-6
CDR3 DNA: TGTGCCAGCAGTTACCGGACTGCCCAAGAGACCCAGTACTTC
CDR3 protein: CASSYRTAQETQYF

clone size: once
J gene: TRBJ2-7
CDR3 length: 14
D gene: TRBD2
V gene: TRBV9
CDR3 DNA: TGTGCCAGCAGCGTAGGGGGAGGGACCTACGAGCAGTACTTC
CDR3 protein: CASSVGGGTYEQYF

clone size: NA
J gene: TRBJ2-7
CDR3 length: 15
D gene: TRBD2
V gene: TRBV7-2
CDR3 DNA: TGTGCCAGCAGCTCCCAACTAGCGGGAGTCGCCGAGCAGTACTTC
CDR3 protein: CASSSQLAGVAEQYF

clone size: NA
J gene: TRBJ2-2
CDR3 length: 15
D gene: NA
V gene: TRBV6-1
CDR3 DNA: TGTGCCAGCAGTACCCGGACAGTGAACACCGGGGAGCTGTTTTTT
CDR3 protein: CASSTRTVNTGELFF

clone size: NA
J gene: TRBJ2-3
CDR3 length: 14
D gene: TRBD1
V gene: TRBV6-5
CDR3 DNA: TGTGCCAGCAGTTACTTACAGGGGTCAGATACGCAGTATTTT
CDR3 protein: CASSYLQGSDTQYF

clone size: NA
J gene: TRBJ1-4
CDR3 length: 15
D gene: NA
V gene: TRBV9
CDR3 DNA: TGTGCCAGCAGCGCCCCGGGGGGAGGTGAGGAAAAACTGTTTTTT
CDR3 protein: CASSAPGGGEEKLFF

clone size: NA
J gene: TRBJ1-3
CDR3 length: 18
D gene: NA
V gene: TRBV27
CDR3 DNA: TGTGCCAGCAGTGAGTTGGGCAGACCAAGAGCCTCTGGAAACACCATATATTTT
CDR3 protein: CASSELGRPRASGNTIYF

clone size: NA
J gene: TRBJ1-2
CDR3 length: 14
D gene: NA
V gene: TRBV7-2
CDR3 DNA: TGTGCCAGCAGCTTAGGTCAGGGGCGCTACGGCTACACCTTC
CDR3 protein: CASSLGQGRYGYTF

clone size: NA
J gene: TRBJ2-6
CDR3 length: 17
D gene: NA
V gene: TRBV7-2
CDR3 DNA: TGTGCCAGCAGCCGAAGGGGCGCTAGATTAGGGGCCAACGTCCTGACTTTC
CDR3 protein: CASSRRGARLGANVLTF

clone size: NA
J gene: TRBJ2-5
CDR3 length: 19
D gene: TRBD2
V gene: TRBV28
CDR3 DNA: TGTGCCAGCAGTTTAGGGCTCCAGGGACTAGCGGGAGGTAGAAAGACCCAGTACTTC
CDR3 protein: CASSLGLQGLAGGRKTQYF

clone size: NA
J gene: TRBJ1-4
CDR3 length: 18
D gene: TRBD1
V gene: TRBV9
CDR3 DNA: TGTGCCAGCAGCGTAGGGACAGGGGGCCGACTAACTAATGAAAAACTGTTTTTT
CDR3 protein: CASSVGTGGRLTNEKLFF

clone size: NA
J gene: TRBJ2-7
CDR3 length: 16
D gene: TRBD1
V gene: TRBV9
CDR3 DNA: TGTGCCAGCAGCGCCCACCTCCCCGGGACAGGTGACGAGCAGTACTTC
CDR3 protein: CASSAHLPGTGDEQYF

clone size: NA
J gene: TRBJ2-3
CDR3 length: 12
D gene: NA
V gene: TRBV29-1
CDR3 DNA: TGCAGCGTTGATGACCAGGGAGATACGCAGTATTTT
CDR3 protein: CSVDDQGDTQYF

clone size: NA
J gene: TRBJ1-1
CDR3 length: 15
D gene: NA
V gene: TRBV7-6
CDR3 DNA: TGTGCCAGCAGCTTAGCGCAGGGATTGAACACTGAAGCTTTCTTT
CDR3 protein: CASSLAQGLNTEAFF

clone size: NA
J gene: TRBJ2-3
CDR3 length: 14
D gene: NA
V gene: TRBV5-1
CDR3 DNA: TGCGCCAGCAACACGGGCGGGAACCTAGATACGCAGTATTTT
CDR3 protein: CASNTGGNLDTQYF

clone size: NA
J gene: TRBJ1-2
CDR3 length: 17
D gene: TRBD1
V gene: TRBV28
CDR3 DNA: TGTGCCAGCAGTCGAGCCGGGACAGGGGGCGCGGGGTATGGCTACACCTTC
CDR3 protein: CASSRAGTGGAGYGYTF

clone size: NA
J gene: TRBJ2-6
CDR3 length: 17
D gene: TRBD1
V gene: TRBV11-2
CDR3 DNA: TGTGCCAGCAGCCCGAATCCAGGGGGCACTGGGGCCAACGTCCTGACTTTC
CDR3 protein: CASSPNPGGTGANVLTF

clone size: NA
J gene: TRBJ2-5
CDR3 length: 13
D gene: TRBD2
V gene: TRBV7-3
CDR3 DNA: TGTGCCAGCAGCTTAGGGGGGGTGTGGACCCAGTACTTC
CDR3 protein: CASSLGGVWTQYF

clone size: once
J gene: TRBJ2-1
CDR3 length: 14
D gene: TRBD1
V gene: TRBV7-2
CDR3 DNA: TGTGCCAGCAGCCCCCTCTCGGGGGGACAGGGGTGGTTCTTC
CDR3 protein: CASSPLSGGQGWFF

clone size: NA
J gene: TRBJ1-2
CDR3 length: 13
D gene: TRBD1
V gene: TRBV6-5
CDR3 DNA: TGTGCCAGCAGTTACCCGGGACAGGGGAGCTACACCTTC
CDR3 protein: CASSYPGQGSYTF

clone size: NA
J gene: TRBJ2-5
CDR3 length: 15
D gene: NA
V gene: TRBV18
CDR3 DNA: TGTGCCAGCTCACCACCGGCCGGACTTCAAGAGACCCAGTACTTC
CDR3 protein: CASSPPAGLQETQYF

clone size: NA
J gene: TRBJ1-5
CDR3 length: 14
D gene: TRBD1
V gene: TRBV28
CDR3 DNA: TGTGCCAGCAGTCGACAGGGTGATCCTCAGCCCCAGCATTTT
CDR3 protein: CASSRQGDPQPQHF

clone size: NA
J gene: TRBJ1-2
CDR3 length: 13
D gene: TRBD1
V gene: TRBV28
CDR3 DNA: TGTGCCGGGACAGGGGGCGACGGCTATGGCTACACCTTC
CDR3 protein: CAGTGGDGYGYTF

clone size: NA
J gene: TRBJ1-2
CDR3 length: 15
D gene: NA
V gene: TRBV11-2
CDR3 DNA: TGTGCCAGCAGCTTAGATCAGGCGGGTCTCTATGGCTACACCTTC
CDR3 protein: CASSLDQAGLYGYTF

clone size: NA
J gene: TRBJ2-1
CDR3 length: 12
D gene: TRBD2
V gene: TRBV7-9
CDR3 DNA: TGTGCCAGCGAGGGACTAGCGGGACCTCAGTTCTTC
CDR3 protein: CASEGLAGPQFF

clone size: NA
J gene: TRBJ2-2
CDR3 length: 16
D gene: NA
V gene: TRBV27
CDR3 DNA: TGTGCCAGCAGTTTATTACCGGGAGCGAACACCGGGGAGCTGTTTTTT
CDR3 protein: CASSLLPGANTGELFF

clone size: NA
J gene: TRBJ1-1
CDR3 length: 14
D gene: TRBD1
V gene: TRBV7-2
CDR3 DNA: TGTGCCAGCAGCTCACAGGGGCCCGGCACTGAAGCTTTCTTT
CDR3 protein: CASSSQGPGTEAFF